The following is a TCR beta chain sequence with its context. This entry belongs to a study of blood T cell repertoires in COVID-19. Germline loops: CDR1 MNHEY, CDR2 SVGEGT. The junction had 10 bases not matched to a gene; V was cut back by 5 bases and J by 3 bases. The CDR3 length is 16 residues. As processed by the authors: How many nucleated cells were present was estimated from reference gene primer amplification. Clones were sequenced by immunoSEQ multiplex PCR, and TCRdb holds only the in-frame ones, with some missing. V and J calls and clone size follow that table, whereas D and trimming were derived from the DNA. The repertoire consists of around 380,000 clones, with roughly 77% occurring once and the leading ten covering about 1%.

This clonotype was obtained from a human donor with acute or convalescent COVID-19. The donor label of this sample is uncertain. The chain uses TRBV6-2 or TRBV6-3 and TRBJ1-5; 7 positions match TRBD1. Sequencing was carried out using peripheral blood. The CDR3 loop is CASSNPRQGHNQPQHF. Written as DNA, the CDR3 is TGTGCCAGCAGTAACCCCAGACAGGGTCACAATCAGCCCCAGCATTTT.